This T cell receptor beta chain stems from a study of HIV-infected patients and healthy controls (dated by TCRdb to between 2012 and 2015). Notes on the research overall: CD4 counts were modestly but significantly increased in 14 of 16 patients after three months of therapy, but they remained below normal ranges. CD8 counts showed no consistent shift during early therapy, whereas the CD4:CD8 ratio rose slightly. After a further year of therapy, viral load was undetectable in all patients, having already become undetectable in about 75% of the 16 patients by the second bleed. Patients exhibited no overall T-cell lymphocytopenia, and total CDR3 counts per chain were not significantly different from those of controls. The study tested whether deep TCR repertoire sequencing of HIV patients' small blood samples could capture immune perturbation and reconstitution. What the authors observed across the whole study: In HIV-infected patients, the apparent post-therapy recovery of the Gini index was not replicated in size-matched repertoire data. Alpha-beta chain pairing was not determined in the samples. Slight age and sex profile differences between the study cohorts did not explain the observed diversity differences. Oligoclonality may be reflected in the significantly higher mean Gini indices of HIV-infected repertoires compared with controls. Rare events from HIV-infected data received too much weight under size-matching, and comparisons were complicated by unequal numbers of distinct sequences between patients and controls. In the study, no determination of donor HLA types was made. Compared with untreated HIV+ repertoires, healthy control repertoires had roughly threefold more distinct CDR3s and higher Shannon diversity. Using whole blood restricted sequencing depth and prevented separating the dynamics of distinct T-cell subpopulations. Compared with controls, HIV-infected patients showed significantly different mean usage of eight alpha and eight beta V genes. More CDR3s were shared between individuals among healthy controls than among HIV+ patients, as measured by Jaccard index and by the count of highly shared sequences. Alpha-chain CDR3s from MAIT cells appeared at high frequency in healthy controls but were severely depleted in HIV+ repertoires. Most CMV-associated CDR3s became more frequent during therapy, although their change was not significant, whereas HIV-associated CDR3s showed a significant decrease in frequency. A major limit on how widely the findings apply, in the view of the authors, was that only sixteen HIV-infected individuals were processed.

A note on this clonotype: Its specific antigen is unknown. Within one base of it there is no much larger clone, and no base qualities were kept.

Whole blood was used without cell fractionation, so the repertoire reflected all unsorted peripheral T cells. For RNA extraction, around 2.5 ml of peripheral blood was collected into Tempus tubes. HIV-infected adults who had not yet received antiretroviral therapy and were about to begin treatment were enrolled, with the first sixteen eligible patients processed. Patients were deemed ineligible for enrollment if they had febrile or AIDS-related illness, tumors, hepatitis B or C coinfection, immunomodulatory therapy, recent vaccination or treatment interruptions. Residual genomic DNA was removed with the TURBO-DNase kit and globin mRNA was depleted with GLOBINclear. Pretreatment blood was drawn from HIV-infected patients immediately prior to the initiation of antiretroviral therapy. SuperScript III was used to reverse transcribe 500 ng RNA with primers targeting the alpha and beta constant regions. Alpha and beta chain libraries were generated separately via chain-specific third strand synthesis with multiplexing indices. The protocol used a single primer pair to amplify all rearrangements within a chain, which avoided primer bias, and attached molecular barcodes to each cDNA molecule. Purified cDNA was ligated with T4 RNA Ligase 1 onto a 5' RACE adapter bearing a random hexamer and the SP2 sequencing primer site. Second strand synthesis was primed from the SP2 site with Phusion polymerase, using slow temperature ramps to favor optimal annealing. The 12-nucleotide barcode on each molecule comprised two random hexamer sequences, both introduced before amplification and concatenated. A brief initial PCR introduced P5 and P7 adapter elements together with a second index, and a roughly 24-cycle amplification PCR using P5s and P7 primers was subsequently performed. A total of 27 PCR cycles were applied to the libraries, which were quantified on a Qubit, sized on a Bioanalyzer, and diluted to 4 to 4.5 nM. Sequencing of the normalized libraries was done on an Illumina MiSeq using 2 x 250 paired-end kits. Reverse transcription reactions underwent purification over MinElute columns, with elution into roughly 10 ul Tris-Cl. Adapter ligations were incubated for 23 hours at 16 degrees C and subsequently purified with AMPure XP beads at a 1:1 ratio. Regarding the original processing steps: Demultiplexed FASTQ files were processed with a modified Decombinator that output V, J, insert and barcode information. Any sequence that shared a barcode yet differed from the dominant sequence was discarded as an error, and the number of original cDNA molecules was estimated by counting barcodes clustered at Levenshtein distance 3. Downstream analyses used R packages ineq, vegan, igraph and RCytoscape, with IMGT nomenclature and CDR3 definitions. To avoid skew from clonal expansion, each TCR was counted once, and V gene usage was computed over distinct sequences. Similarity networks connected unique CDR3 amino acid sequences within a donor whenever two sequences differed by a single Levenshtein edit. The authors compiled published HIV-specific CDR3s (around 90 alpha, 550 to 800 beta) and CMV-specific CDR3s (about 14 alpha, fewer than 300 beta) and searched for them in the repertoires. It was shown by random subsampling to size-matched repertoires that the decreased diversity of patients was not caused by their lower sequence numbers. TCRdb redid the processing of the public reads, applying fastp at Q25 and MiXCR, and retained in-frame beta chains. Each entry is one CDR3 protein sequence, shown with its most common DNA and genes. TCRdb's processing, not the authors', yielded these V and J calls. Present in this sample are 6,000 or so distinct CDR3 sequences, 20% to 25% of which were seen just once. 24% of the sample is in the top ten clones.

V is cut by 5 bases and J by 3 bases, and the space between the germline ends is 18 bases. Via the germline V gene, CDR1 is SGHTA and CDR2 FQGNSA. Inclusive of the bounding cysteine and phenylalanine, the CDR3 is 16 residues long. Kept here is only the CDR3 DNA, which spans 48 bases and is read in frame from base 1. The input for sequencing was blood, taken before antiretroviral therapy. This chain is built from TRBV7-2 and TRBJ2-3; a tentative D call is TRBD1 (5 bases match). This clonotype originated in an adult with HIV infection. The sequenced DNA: TGTGCCAGCAGCAGACAGTGGCAGGTCACAACAGATACGCAGTATTTT. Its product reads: CASSRQWQVTTDTQYF.